Below, 20 T cell receptor beta chains from the same sample are listed, as sequenced in a study of T-cell reconstitution after alpha-beta-depleted transplantation in children. Molecular barcoding with unique molecular identifiers was used for the TCRbeta library. TCRdb reanalysed the PCR reads using MiXCR and keeps one entry per CDR3 protein. The sample records around 440,000 distinct CDR3 sequences, more than 9% being singletons. This specimen consisted of PBMCs, obtained before TCRalphabeta/CD19-depleted stem cell transplant. The receptors were gathered from a child aged 2 to 15 with inherited bone marrow failure, due to receive a stem cell transplant.

The genes are TRBV20-1 and TRBJ1-5; D gene unclear. V gave up 6 bases and J gave up 3 bases, with 18 bases separating them. This CDR3 has 15 residues. Germline values: CDR1 DFQATT, CDR2 SNEGSKA (reference sequence). The CDR3 coding sequence is TGCAGTGCAAAACGACCCGGGAGCACCAATCAGCCCCAGCATTTT. Its translation: CSAKRPGSTNQPQHF.

This clonotype was counted ten times or more. The rearrangement uses TRBV10-3 and TRBJ2-7, with D possibly being TRBD2 (6 bases). With 3 bases removed from V and 2 bases from J, the gap between germline ends came to 8 bases. CDR3 size: 13 residues. Germline CDR1 reads ENHRY; CDR2 reads SYGVKD. The CDR3 sequence: CAISEERAYEQYF. The CDR3, as DNA: TGTGCCATCAGTGAAGAGCGGGCCTACGAGCAGTACTTC.

This clonotype was seen ten or more times. The chain combines TRBV12-3 or TRBV12-4 with TRBJ1-4, with D possibly TRBD1 on 5 matching bases. V was trimmed by 2 bases and J by 6 bases, leaving 13 bases between them. CDR3 length: 15 residues. In nucleotides, the CDR3 is TGTGCCAGCAGTTTACTCGGGGCATTAGATGAAAAACTGTTTTTT. This encodes CASSLLGALDEKLFF.

This clonotype has a count of ten or more. The V and J genes are TRBV28 and TRBJ2-2, with a possible D match to TRBD1 (6 bases). V was clipped by 5 bases and J by 7 bases, with 20 bases between them. The CDR3 loop spans 16 amino acids. Germline values: CDR1 MDHEN, CDR2 SYDVKM. CDR3 sequence: CASSTNRVARSGELFF. The CDR3 nucleotides read TGTGCCAGCAGTACCAACAGGGTAGCCAGGAGCGGGGAGCTGTTTTTT. The variable domain in full, with the rest retrieved from reference TRBV28 and TRBJ2-2, is DVKVTQSSRYLVKRTGEKVFLECVQDMDHENMFWYRQDPGLGLRLIYFSYDVKMKEKGDIPEGYSVSREKKERFSLILESASTNQTSMYLCASSTNRVARSGELFFGEGSRLTVL.

This clonotype was found many times. The gene calls are TRBV24-1 and TRBJ1-1, with no clear D. Germline loops: CDR1 KGHDR, CDR2 SFDVKD. The CDR3 is made up of 15 amino acids. Trimming pared 2 bases from V and 1 base from J, leaving 10 bases between. CDR3 region: CATSDSAGGNTEAFF. The DNA of the CDR3 is TGTGCCACCAGTGATTCCGCAGGCGGGAACACTGAAGCTTTCTTT.

Ten or more counts support this clonotype. The J gene is TRBJ1-3, the V gene TRBV6-5; D gene ambiguous. Germline CDR1 MNHEY, CDR2 SVGAGI. The ends were cut back, 0 bases at V and 0 bases at J, with 15 bases in the middle. The CDR3 sequence is 18 residues long. CDR3 DNA: TGTGCCAGCAGTTACTCGAAGTTCTCTTGGTACTCTGGAAACACCATATATTTT. Encoded protein: CASSYSKFSWYSGNTIYF.

This clonotype was seen only a few times. This chain joins TRBV6-2 or TRBV6-3 and TRBJ2-2; D is ambiguous. The length of the CDR3 is 15 residues. Germline V gene sequence: CDR1 MNHEY, CDR2 SVGEGT. Trimming pared 0 bases from V and 1 base from J, leaving 6 bases between. CDR3 in DNA: TGTGCCAGCAGTTACTCGCTCCAGAACACCGGGGAGCTGTTTTTT. Translated: CASSYSLQNTGELFF.

There are many counts of this clonotype. The rearrangement uses TRBV29-1 and TRBJ2-1; D is ambiguous. CDR1 is SQVTM and CDR2 is ANQGSEA in the germline V gene. This CDR3 spans 13 amino acids. The ends were cut back, 4 bases at V and 9 bases at J, with 16 bases in the middle. CDR3 sequence reads: CSVGAGEAAEQFF. In nucleotides, the CDR3 is TGCAGCGTTGGCGCTGGTGAGGCTGCTGAGCAGTTCTTC.

There are many counts of this clonotype. V gene TRBV7-9 combines with J gene TRBJ2-2, with D possibly TRBD1 on 6 matching bases. Germline V gives CDR1 SEHNR, CDR2 FQNEAQ (reference sequence). The CDR3 extends over 15 amino acids. V was clipped by 3 bases and J by 1 base, with 9 bases between them. CDR3 loop: CASSFLTGNTGELFF. The CDR3 DNA sequence: TGTGCCAGCAGCTTTCTGACAGGGAACACCGGGGAGCTGTTTTTT.

Many counts were recorded for this clonotype. The V call is TRBV20-1, the J call TRBJ2-3; 9 bases line up with TRBD2. Germline trimming cut 6 bases from V and 2 bases from J; bases unmatched to any gene: 9. The CDR3 sequence is 15 residues long. CDR1 is DFQATT, CDR2 SNEGSKA, per germline (reference sequence). DNA for the CDR3: TGCAGTGCATCCCGTAGCGGGAGCCCCACAGATACGCAGTATTTT. It translates to CSASRSGSPTDTQYF.

This clonotype was picked up many times. The CDR3 is CSVGGSRYYEQYF. CDR3 DNA sequence: TGCAGCGTGGGGGGCTCGCGGTACTACGAGCAGTACTTC. The chain joins TRBV29-1 to TRBJ2-7; tentatively, D is TRBD1 or TRBD2 (6 bases each). This CDR3 is built from 13 residues. CDR1 is SQVTM and CDR2 is ANQGSEA in the germline V gene. Between the trimmed V and J ends, which lost 6 bases and 3 bases, there was a span of 15 bases.

The chain recombines TRBV5-4 with TRBJ2-7; D gene uncertain. This CDR3 is 14 amino acids long. V lost 0 bases to trimming and J lost 7 bases, with 14 bases between them. Looked up from germline, CDR1 is SGHNT and CDR2 is YYREEE (reference sequence). CDR3 bases: TGTGCCAGCAGCTTGGTAGGACCCAAACTTGAGCAGTACTTC. This codes for CASSLVGPKLEQYF.

There are many counts of this clonotype. V is TRBV7-8 and J is TRBJ1-1, with TRBD1 matching 7 bases. Trimming cost V 5 bases and J 1 base; bases outside gene matches: 7. Germline-derived CDR1 and CDR2 are SGHVS and FQNEAQ. There are 15 residues in the CDR3. DNA for the CDR3: TGTGCCAGCAGCCTTGGGACAGAATGGAACACTGAAGCTTTCTTT. Its translation is CASSLGTEWNTEAFF.

There are a few counts of this clonotype. The chain links TRBV11-2 to TRBJ2-5, with 11 bases identical to TRBD1. The CDR3 has 16 residues. Germline V gene sequence: CDR1 SGHAT, CDR2 FQNNGV. V gave up 5 bases and J gave up 5 bases; unmatched junction bases: 10. CDR3 bases: TGTGCCAGCAGCCCCGGACAGGGGGCGCTTGGGGAGACCCAGTACTTC. Translated: CASSPGQGALGETQYF. Variable domain in full (rest from reference TRBV11-2 and TRBJ2-5): EAGVAQSPRYKIIEKRQSVAFWCNPISGHATLYWYQQILGQGPKLLIQFQNNGVVDDSQLPKDRFSAERLKGVDSTLKIQPAKLEDSAVYLCASSPGQGALGETQYFGPGTRLLVL.

The chain's CDR3 is CASSFGQRGETQYF. The CDR3 nucleotides read TGTGCCAGCAGCTTCGGACAAAGGGGAGAGACCCAGTACTTC. The rearrangement links TRBV7-9 to TRBJ2-5; a possible D gene is TRBD1 (5 bases). This CDR3 has 14 residues. Trimming stripped 3 bases from V and 4 bases from J, with 12 bases between. Per germline, CDR1 SEHNR and CDR2 FQNEAQ (reference sequence).

This clonotype was seen a handful of times. Relative to the germline gene, one junction end is altered; a read error may explain this. V gene TRBV5-5 combines with J gene TRBJ2-3; 8 bases fit TRBD1. The CDR3 covers 15 residues. Looked up from germline, CDR1 is SGHKS and CDR2 is YYEKEE (reference sequence). The CDR3 DNA is TGTGCCAGCACCTTGCGGACAGGGACCACAGATACGCAGTATTTT. Translation: CASTLRTGTTDTQYF.

J is TRBJ2-6 and V is TRBV2, with D possibly TRBD2 on 6 matching bases. This CDR3 is 18 amino acids long. Germline V CDR1 and CDR2: SNHLY, FYNNEI. With 11 bases removed from V and 0 bases from J, the gap between germline ends came to 23 bases. Here the CDR3 reads CAFSSGDRFSSGANVLTF. CDR3 in DNA: TGTGCCTTCAGTTCGGGAGACCGCTTCAGCTCTGGGGCCAACGTCCTGACTTTC.

This clonotype has ten or more counts. The chain uses TRBV9 and TRBJ2-3; 7 nucleotides match TRBD2. With 3 bases clipped from V and 2 bases from J, the junction kept 6 bases outside the gene matches. The CDR3 has 15 amino acids. The germline gives CDR1 SGDLS, CDR2 YYNGEE. The CDR3 nucleotides read TGTGCCAGCAGCGGCGGGACTACCTACACAGATACGCAGTATTTT. This codes for CASSGGTTYTDTQYF.

As regards this clonotype: A much larger clone lies one base from this, so it may be a read error. This rearrangement joins TRBV27 to TRBJ2-7; D gene ambiguous. CDR1 and CDR2 from the germline V gene are MNHEY and SMNVEV (reference sequence). The CDR3 sequence is 13 residues long. Deletions cut 0 bases from V and 3 bases from J, with 6 bases between. CDR3 region: CASSLSAVYEQYF. For the CDR3, the DNA is TGTGCCAGCAGTTTATCGGCCGTCTACGAGCAGTACTTC.

The rearrangement links TRBV18 to TRBJ1-2, with TRBD1 identical over 7 bases. Germline lookup yields CDR1 KGHSH and CDR2 LQKENI. The CDR3 covers 15 residues. Trimming cost V 3 bases and J 7 bases; bases outside gene matches: 11. For the CDR3, the DNA is TGTGCCAGCTCACCCGACAGGGAACAGAGTCGTGGCTACACCTTC. Encoded protein: CASSPDREQSRGYTF.